The next 24 T cell receptor beta chains were all read from a single sample in a study of T cell responses to AZD1222 COVID-19 vaccine. The method was immunoSEQ multiplex PCR; TCRdb's version includes in-frame clones alone and lacks a portion of them. Of about 73,000 clones in the sample, about 91% were seen once. This material consisted of peripheral blood, taken 28 days after the second AZD1222 dose. Receptors were obtained from an adult who received the AZD1222 COVID-19 vaccine.

The rearrangement joins TRBV30 to TRBJ2-1, with unresolved D. CDR1 is GTSNPN and CDR2 is SVGIG in the germline V gene (reference sequence). The V end was cut by 0 bases, the J end by 15 bases, with 15 bases between. The CDR3 runs to 12 residues. CDR3 in DNA: TGTGCCTGGAGTGTAGGTCGGCGCGTGGGGTTCTTC. Translating gives CAWSVGRRVGFF.

This clone has only one observation. This sequence joins TRBV7-9 and TRBJ2-4; TRBD1 agrees at 8 bases. Trimming took 5 bases from V and 5 from J; bases not matched to a gene: 8. This CDR3 is built from 15 residues. CDR1 and CDR2 (germline): SEHNR, FQNEAQ (reference sequence). CDR3 nucleotides: TGTGCCAGCAGCACATGGGTCAGGGGGCAAAACATTCAGTACTTC. This encodes CASSTWVRGQNIQYF.

This chain uses TRBV7-9 with TRBJ1-2; the D is unclear. Trimming took 3 bases from V and 1 from J, leaving 6 bases between them. This CDR3 comprises 13 residues. In germline, CDR1 is SEHNR, CDR2 FQNEAQ (reference sequence). In DNA form, the CDR3 reads TGTGCCAGCAGCTTCCAGCTTAACTATGGCTACACCTTC. It translates to CASSFQLNYGYTF.

V usage is TRBV2 and J usage is TRBJ1-2, with 11 positions matching TRBD1. CDR3 length: 16 amino acids. Germline V CDR1 and CDR2: SNHLY, FYNNEI. With 8 bases clipped from V and 1 base from J, the junction kept 9 bases outside the gene matches. This CDR3 is CASERDRGYGNYGYTF. The CDR3 nucleotides are TGTGCCAGCGAACGGGACAGGGGGTACGGTAACTATGGCTACACCTTC.

This chain links TRBV11-2 with TRBJ2-5, with 10 bases fitting TRBD1. The CDR3 totals 14 residues. With V trimmed by 5 bases and J by 6 bases, 6 bases remained unmatched. Germline V gene lookup returns CDR1 SGHAT and CDR2 FQNNGV. CDR3 DNA sequence: TGTGCCAGCAGCCCCAGACAGGGGGCAAAGACCCAGTACTTC. Translating it yields CASSPRQGAKTQYF.

The chain has TRBV6-5 and TRBJ1-2, with TRBD1 matching 11 bases. The germline V gene has CDR1 MNHEY and CDR2 SVGAGI. V lost 4 bases, J lost 7 bases, and 8 bases stayed unmatched. This CDR3 contains 15 residues. The CDR3 loop is CASSSPDRGQFGYTF. The DNA for the CDR3 is TGTGCCAGCAGTTCCCCGGACAGGGGGCAATTTGGCTACACCTTC.

The chain uses TRBV7-3 and TRBJ2-1, with 9 bases fitting TRBD1. CDR3 length equals 15 residues. The ends lost 2 bases at V and 6 bases at J; junction bases unmatched: 5. Germline V gene data show CDR1 as SGHTA and CDR2 as FQGTGA. The CDR3 bases are TGTGCCAGCAGCTTAGTACAGGGGGCCAGCAATGAGCAGTTCTTC. Amino acids: CASSLVQGASNEQFF.

The rearrangement links TRBV9 to TRBJ2-1, with 11 bases fitting TRBD2. Per the germline V gene, CDR1 is SGDLS and CDR2 is YYNGEE. V lost 4 bases to trimming and J lost 6 bases; unmatched junction nucleotides: 6. The CDR3 has 15 amino acids. The CDR3 protein is CASSPTTSGVNEQFF. The CDR3 DNA follows: TGTGCCAGCAGCCCCACGACTAGCGGGGTCAATGAGCAGTTCTTC.

The J gene is TRBJ1-3, the V gene TRBV6-1; D gene unclear. The V gene's germline CDR1 is MNHNS and CDR2 SASEGT. V shed 0 bases and J shed 3 bases, with 9 bases lying between them. This CDR3 is built from 15 residues. This CDR3 reads CASSEAIRLGNTIYF. DNA of the CDR3: TGTGCCAGCAGTGAAGCGATACGCCTTGGAAACACCATATATTTT.

The rearrangement uses TRBV6-5 and TRBJ2-7; 12 nucleotides agree with TRBD1. Germline loops: CDR1 MNHEY, CDR2 SVGAGI. The length of the CDR3 is 15 residues. The junction had 7 bases not matched to a gene; V was cut back by 4 bases and J by 6 bases. The CDR3 sequence: CASSFWDRGQREQYF. The CDR3 DNA sequence: TGTGCCAGCAGTTTTTGGGACAGGGGGCAACGCGAGCAGTACTTC.

This chain uses TRBV9 with TRBJ2-3; unclear D gene. The CDR3 has 15 amino acids. V lost 0 bases to trimming and J lost 4 bases, with 12 bases between them. Germline loops: CDR1 SGDLS, CDR2 YYNGEE. The CDR3 here is CASSVVDGRPDTQYF. For the CDR3, the DNA is TGTGCCAGCAGCGTAGTGGACGGGCGCCCAGATACGCAGTATTTT. The entire variable domain, with the rest obtained from reference TRBV9 and TRBJ2-3, is as follows: DSGVTQTPKHLITATGQRVTLRCSPRSGDLSVYWYQQSLDQGLQFLIQYYNGEERAKGNILERFSAQQFPDLHSELNLSSLELGDSALYFCASSVVDGRPDTQYFGPGTRLTVL.

The rearrangement uses TRBV12-3 or TRBV12-4 and TRBJ1-1; D is unclear. Trimming removed 3 bases at V and 4 bases at J, with 9 bases between. The length of the CDR3 is 13 residues. Written as DNA, the CDR3 is TGTGCCAGCAGTTTCATGGTGGGCACTGAAGCTTTCTTT. Translating it yields CASSFMVGTEAFF.

The chain uses TRBV5-1 and TRBJ2-2; D gene unclear. The germline CDR1 and CDR2 sequences are SGHRS and YFSETQ. The CDR3 has 16 amino acids. Trimming removed 0 bases at V and 6 bases at J, with 15 bases between. CDR3 loop: CASSLVALMTAGELFF. The CDR3 DNA sequence: TGCGCCAGCAGCTTGGTGGCCCTTATGACCGCCGGGGAGCTGTTTTTT.

The chain employs TRBV5-6 and TRBJ1-3, with a weak D call TRBD1 (5 bases). Trimming pared 3 bases from V and 0 bases from J, leaving 10 bases between. This CDR3 contains 15 residues. The germline gives CDR1 SGHDT, CDR2 YYEEEE. CDR3 nucleotides: TGTGCCAGCAGCTCTGACGGGACCTCTGGAAACACCATATATTTT. It codes for CASSSDGTSGNTIYF.

In its sample, this clone was seen once. The chain carries TRBV5-1 and TRBJ2-1; D remains unclear. V gave up 0 bases and J gave up 8 bases, with 12 bases separating them. From germline, CDR1 is SGHRS and CDR2 YFSETQ. The CDR3 totals 14 residues. The CDR3 sequence: CASSLAPYTDEQFF. The CDR3, as DNA: TGCGCCAGCAGCTTGGCGCCTTATACGGATGAGCAGTTCTTC. Based on the CDR3 plus reference TRBV5-1 and TRBJ2-1, the full variable domain is KAGVTQTPRYLIKTRGQQVTLSCSPISGHRSVSWYQQTPGQGLQFLFEYFSETQRNKGNFPGRFSGRQFSNSRSEMNVSTLELGDSALYLCASSLAPYTDEQFFGPGTRLTVL.

This clone has only one observation. The rearrangement links TRBV2 to TRBJ2-7; 7 nucleotides match TRBD1. After removal of 6 bases from V and 2 bases from J, the junction contained 4 bases not matched to a gene. Germline assignment: CDR1 SNHLY and CDR2 FYNNEI. The CDR3 runs 13 residues. The CDR3 nucleotides are TGTGCCAGCAGGTACAGGGGTCCCTACGAGCAGTACGTC. Protein: CASRYRGPYEQYV.

This clone was seen only a few times. The CDR3 DNA is TGTGCCAGCAGTATTCGGAGGGGTTACAATGAGCAGTTCTTC. Protein sequence: CASSIRRGYNEQFF. The chain employs TRBV7-8 and TRBJ2-1; the D gene is possibly TRBD2 (6 bases). CDR1 and CDR2 from the germline V gene are SGHVS and FQNEAQ. The CDR3 runs 14 residues. Trimming stripped 6 bases from V and 4 bases from J, with 13 bases between. The whole variable domain, remainder taken from reference TRBV7-8 and TRBJ2-1, is GAGVSQSPRYKVAKRGQDVALRCDPISGHVSLFWYQQALGQGPEFLTYFQNEAQLDKSGLPSDRFFAERPEGSVSTLKIQRTQQEDSAVYLCASSIRRGYNEQFFGPGTRLTVL.

The chain has TRBV5-1 and TRBJ2-2; no definite D call. There are 15 residues in the CDR3. Trimming cost V 4 bases and J 7 bases, with 17 bases left between them. The germline V gene encodes CDR1 SGHRS and CDR2 YFSETQ. CDR3 protein: CASSPGGGSGGELFF. CDR3 nucleotide sequence: TGCGCCAGCAGCCCCGGCGGCGGTTCGGGCGGGGAGCTGTTTTTT.

The chain couples TRBV7-2 to TRBJ2-2; no reliable D call. Looked up from germline, CDR1 is SGHTA and CDR2 is FQGNSA. The CDR3 totals 15 residues. V gave up 1 base and J gave up 1 base, with 7 bases separating them. The DNA for the CDR3 is TGTGCCAGCAGCTTAGGCAGTCAGAACACCGGGGAGCTGTTTTTT. Its translation is CASSLGSQNTGELFF. The full variable domain, with the rest looked up from reference TRBV7-2 and TRBJ2-2, is GAGVSQSPSNKVTEKGKDVELRCDPISGHTALYWYRQSLGQGLEFLIYFQGNSAPDKSGLPSDRFSAERTGGSVSTLTIQRTQQEDSAVYLCASSLGSQNTGELFFGEGSRLTVL.

The count of this clone is one. The V gene is TRBV29-1, the J gene TRBJ2-3; possibly TRBD1 for D (6 bases). Trimming took 6 bases from V and 1 from J, leaving 11 bases between them. CDR3 size: 13 residues. Germline CDR1 is SQVTM and CDR2 is ANQGSEA. The CDR3 nucleotides read TGCAGCGTCGACAGGCCCGGCACAGATACGCAGTATTTT. Its translation is CSVDRPGTDTQYF.

V gene TRBV6-2 or TRBV6-3 combines with J gene TRBJ1-4; 7 bases match TRBD1. J gave up 8 bases and V 6 bases, and 12 bases lay outside the gene matches. The CDR3 contains 15 residues. CDR1 MNHEY and CDR2 SVGEGT come from the germline V gene. The CDR3 DNA sequence: TGTGCCAGCAGCCCGCTCGACAGGGCGAACGAAAAACTGTTTTTT. It is translated as CASSPLDRANEKLFF.

V usage is TRBV5-1 and J usage is TRBJ1-1; unclear D gene. The CDR3 totals 14 residues. Germline-derived CDR1 and CDR2 are SGHRS and YFSETQ. Trimming pared 4 bases from V and 1 base from J, leaving 11 bases between. CDR3 nucleotide sequence: TGCGCCAGCAGCGCATCGGGAGAGAACACTGAAGCTTTCTTT. This sequence encodes CASSASGENTEAFF.

This clone was seen once. The CDR3: CASSVSPYESYNEQFF. The CDR3 nucleotides are TGTGCCAGCAGCGTATCCCCGTACGAATCCTACAATGAGCAGTTCTTC. The J gene is TRBJ2-1, the V gene TRBV9, with unresolved D. This CDR3 has 16 amino acids. The V end lost 1 base, the J end lost 1 base, and 12 bases lay between the germline ends. Looked up from germline, CDR1 is SGDLS and CDR2 is YYNGEE.

V is TRBV5-4 and J is TRBJ1-2, with 8 bases fitting TRBD1. The CDR3 is 15 amino acids. Trimming at V came to 4 bases and at J to 5 bases, leaving 10 bases not matched to a gene. Per the germline V gene, CDR1 is SGHNT and CDR2 is YYREEE (reference sequence). The CDR3 spells CASSKGQGNPYGYTF. The CDR3 nucleotides read TGTGCCAGCAGCAAAGGACAGGGTAACCCTTATGGCTACACCTTC.